A single sample gave rise to the 5 T cell receptor beta chains below, sequenced in a study of somatic mutations in cytotoxic T cells in rheumatoid arthritis. The method was immunoSEQ multiplex PCR; TCRdb's version includes in-frame clones alone and lacks a portion of them. In the table there are 6,000 to 9,500 clones, 74% of which are singletons. Sequencing input: CD8+ T cells sorted from blood. These receptors originate from an adult with rheumatoid arthritis.

This sequence joins TRBV4-1 and TRBJ2-5; tentative D call: TRBD2 (5 bases). CDR1 is MGHRA, CDR2 YSYEKL, per germline. Trimming pared 0 bases from V and 5 bases from J, leaving 13 bases between. There are 15 residues in the CDR3. The CDR3 loop reads CASSQDPSGIETQYF. As DNA, the CDR3 is TGCGCCAGCAGCCAAGATCCTTCGGGGATTGAGACCCAGTACTTC.

The genes are TRBV10-1 and TRBJ1-2, with D maybe TRBD1 (5 bases). The V gene lost 4 bases and the J gene lost 6 bases, with 12 bases spanning the gap. The CDR3 is made up of 13 amino acids. Germline CDR1 and CDR2: WNHNN and SYGVQD (reference sequence). The CDR3 DNA sequence: TGCGCCAGCAGTGGGGGGAAGAAAAATGGCTACACCTTC. Translated, it gives CASSGGKKNGYTF.

The V and J genes are TRBV27 and TRBJ1-2; no clear D gene. The CDR3 has 19 amino acids. V was shortened by 3 bases and J by 2 bases, with 25 bases between the two germline ends. The germline V gene has CDR1 MNHEY and CDR2 SMNVEV (reference sequence). In DNA form, the CDR3 reads TGTGCCAGCAGTTTCGCACCCCTACAGATTACCCTTGTGAACTATGGCTACACCTTC. Translation: CASSFAPLQITLVNYGYTF.

The chain combines TRBV20-1 with TRBJ2-7; D is tentatively TRBD1 or TRBD2 (5 bases each). CDR1 and CDR2 from the germline V gene are DFQATT and SNEGSKA (reference sequence). This CDR3 has 11 residues. V was cut by 5 bases and J by 5 bases, with 10 bases left in between. Here the CDR3 reads CSAVGVHEQYF. CDR3 sequence (DNA): TGCAGTGCTGTGGGGGTTCACGAGCAGTACTTC.

This rearrangement joins TRBV27 to TRBJ2-4; 9 nucleotides match TRBD2. Germline V gives CDR1 MNHEY, CDR2 SMNVEV (reference sequence). The CDR3 sequence is 15 residues long. Trimming took 5 bases from V and 8 from J; bases not matched to a gene: 10. The CDR3 nucleotides are TGTGCCAGCAGTGTCCTTAGCGGGGGTCAGGACATTCAGTACTTC. Translating it yields CASSVLSGGQDIQYF.